Listed below are T cell receptor beta chains from one sample, sequenced in a study of PD-L1 blockade in urothelial cancer. Here immunoSEQ multiplex PCR was the method, and the copy in TCRdb shows in-frame clones only, minus some. The repertoire has 70,000 to 85,000 clones, approximately 81% of them found once; the top ten carry 4.5% to 5.5%. The sample was PBMCs, taken around atezolizumab (anti-PD-L1) treatment. These receptors originate from a man aged 65 to 79 with urothelial cancer. Each CDR3 is given with its conserved first and last residue. Each record gives: J gene, clone size, V gene, D gene, CDR3 DNA, CDR3 protein. The D gene is left open where the match is weak. Not every row has a clone size; where given, it reads once, few, many or a size class.

TRBJ2-7	-	TRBV28	TRBD2	TGTGCCAGCAGTTTAAGCGGGAGGGCCGCCGAGCAGTACTTC	CASSLSGRAAEQYF
TRBJ1-1	-	TRBV19	-	TGTGCCAGTAGTATAGGCCTTCGGGGAGAAGCTTTCTTT	CASSIGLRGEAFF
TRBJ2-7	-	TRBV6-5	-	TGTGCCAGCAGTTACAGCGGGTTCCGGGCCTACGAGCAGTACTTC	CASSYSGFRAYEQYF
TRBJ2-1	-	TRBV28	TRBD2	TGTGCCAGCAGTTTGGGAGCGGGAGGGCCCTACAATGAGCAGTTCTTC	CASSLGAGGPYNEQFF
TRBJ2-3	-	TRBV14	TRBD2	TGTGCCAGCAGCCAAGGACTAGCGGGAACAGATACGCAGTATTTT	CASSQGLAGTDTQYF
TRBJ2-1	once	TRBV6-5	TRBD1	TGTGCCAGCAGTTACGGACAGGACTCCTACAATGAGCAGTTCTTC	CASSYGQDSYNEQFF
TRBJ1-1	once	TRBV11-2	-	TGTGCCAGCAGCTTAGGAACGGATATCGCTCTCGGGGCTTTCTTT	CASSLGTDIALGAFF
TRBJ1-2	-	TRBV18	-	TGTGCCAGCTCACCCCTGGGGCAGGAGAGCTATGGCTACACCTTC	CASSPLGQESYGYTF
TRBJ1-1	-	TRBV7-9	-	TGTGCCAGCAGCTTCCATGAGGTGGGCACTGAAGCTTTCTTT	CASSFHEVGTEAFF
TRBJ2-1	-	TRBV28	-	TGTGCCAGCAGTCGAGCGACCGGCGACTATCTAGTTAATGAGCAGTTCTTC	CASSRATGDYLVNEQFF
TRBJ1-2	-	TRBV7-8	TRBD1	TGTGCCAGCAGCTTAGGGAAGACAGGGTCGCATGGCTACACCTTC	CASSLGKTGSHGYTF
TRBJ2-5	-	TRBV19	-	-	CASSIDFGSGKTQYF
TRBJ2-5	-	TRBV5-6	-	TGTGCCAGCAGCTTAGAGGGAAGTGTCCAGTACTTC	CASSLEGSVQYF
TRBJ2-1	-	TRBV5-1	-	TGCGCCAGCAGCCCCCGGGCGGGCCAATACAATGAGCAGTTCTTC	CASSPRAGQYNEQFF
TRBJ2-7	-	TRBV9	-	TGTGCCAGCAGCGCATCCGTCGGCGAGCAGTACTTC	CASSASVGEQYF
TRBJ1-3	-	TRBV5-5	TRBD1	TGTGCCAGCAGCTTGGTTGGGACAGGCCTCTCTGGAAACACCATATATTTT	CASSLVGTGLSGNTIYF
TRBJ2-7	few	TRBV2	-	TGTGCCACTCGCACCCGGTACAGAAACTCCTACGAGCAGTACTTC	CATRTRYRNSYEQYF
TRBJ2-7	-	TRBV6-1	-	TGTGCCAGCACCGCTCAGCGGTACGAGCAGTACTTC	CASTAQRYEQYF
TRBJ2-7	-	TRBV12-5	-	TGTGCTAGTGGTTTGCAGCTAGCCAACGAGCAGTACTTC	CASGLQLANEQYF
TRBJ2-2	few	TRBV9	TRBD1	TGTGCCAGCAGCGTAGCTGGGACAGGGACCGGGGAGCTGTTTTTT	CASSVAGTGTGELFF
TRBJ2-4	-	TRBV19	TRBD2	TGTGCCAGTACGGGACTACTCTTCAGCATTCAGTACTTC	CASTGLLFSIQYF
TRBJ2-7	-	TRBV28	TRBD2	TGTGCCAGCAGAGTAGCGGGAGATTCCTACGAGCAGTACTTC	CASRVAGDSYEQYF
TRBJ2-1	few	TRBV5-1	TRBD2	TGCGCCAGCAGCTTAGGCGGGGGGAGCTACAATGAGCAGTTCTTC	CASSLGGGSYNEQFF
TRBJ2-2	-	TRBV12-2	-	TGTGCAAGTCGCCCGCTCTTGGAGTACGCGAACACCGGGGAGCTGTTTTTT	CASRPLLEYANTGELFF
TRBJ2-3	-	TRBV15	TRBD2	TGTGCCACCAGCAGAGCGAGCGGGAGAAAGACAGATACGCAGTATTTT	CATSRASGRKTDTQYF
TRBJ2-1	-	TRBV2	TRBD2	TGTGCCAGCAGTGCCACTAGCGGGAGTCGTCTATTGCAGTTCTTC	CASSATSGSRLLQFF
TRBJ2-7	-	TRBV28	-	TGTGCCAGCAGTTTAGGGGCAGTCGAGTTTCGGTACTTC	CASSLGAVEFRYF
TRBJ1-2	-	TRBV28	-	TGTGCCAGCAGCCGCCCCGCAGGGCCGGGCGGCTACACCTTC	CASSRPAGPGGYTF
TRBJ2-1	medium-sized	TRBV27	TRBD2	TGTGCCAGCAGTTCGTCGTCCAGCGGGAGAGTCGATGAGCAGTTCTTC	CASSSSSSGRVDEQFF
TRBJ2-3	-	TRBV5-1	-	TGCGCCAGCAGCTTGGACTGGACGCAGTATTTT	CASSLDWTQYF
TRBJ2-6	-	TRBV9	-	TGTGCCAGCAGCCCAGGAGGGACCTACTCTGGGGCCAACGTCCTGACTTTC	CASSPGGTYSGANVLTF
TRBJ1-1	-	TRBV7-9	-	TGTGCCAGCAGCTTATCCTCGGGCACTGAAGCTTTCTTT	CASSLSSGTEAFF
TRBJ2-1	-	TRBV2	TRBD2	TGTGCCAGCAGCGGACTAGCGGGTACTTCCTACAATGAGCAGTTCTTC	CASSGLAGTSYNEQFF
TRBJ2-7	-	TRBV6-4	TRBD1	TGTGCCAGCATACAGGGGGTCTCCTACGAGCAGTACTTC	CASIQGVSYEQYF
TRBJ2-3	-	TRBV5-1	TRBD2	TGCGCCAGCAGCTTAGTGGGACTAGCGGGAGGGCCGTCGGGCACAGATACGCAGTATTTT	CASSLVGLAGGPSGTDTQYF
TRBJ1-2	-	TRBV28	-	TGTGCCAGCAGTTTACCTGTGATCACGGGGTACACCTTC	CASSLPVITGYTF